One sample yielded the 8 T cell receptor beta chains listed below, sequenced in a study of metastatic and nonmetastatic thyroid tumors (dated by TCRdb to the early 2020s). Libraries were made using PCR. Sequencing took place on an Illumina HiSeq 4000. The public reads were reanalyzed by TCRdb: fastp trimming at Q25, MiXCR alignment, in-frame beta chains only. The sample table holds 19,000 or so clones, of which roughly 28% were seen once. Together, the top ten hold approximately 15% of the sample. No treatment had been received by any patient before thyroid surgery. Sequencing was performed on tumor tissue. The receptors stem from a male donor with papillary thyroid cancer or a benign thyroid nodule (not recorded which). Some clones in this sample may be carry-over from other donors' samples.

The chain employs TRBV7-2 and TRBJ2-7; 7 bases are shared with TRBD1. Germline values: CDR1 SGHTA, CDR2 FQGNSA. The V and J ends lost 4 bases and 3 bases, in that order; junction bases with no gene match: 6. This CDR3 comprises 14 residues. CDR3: CASSSSDRIYEQYF. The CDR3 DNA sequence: TGTGCCAGCAGCTCGTCGGACAGGATCTACGAGCAGTACTTC.

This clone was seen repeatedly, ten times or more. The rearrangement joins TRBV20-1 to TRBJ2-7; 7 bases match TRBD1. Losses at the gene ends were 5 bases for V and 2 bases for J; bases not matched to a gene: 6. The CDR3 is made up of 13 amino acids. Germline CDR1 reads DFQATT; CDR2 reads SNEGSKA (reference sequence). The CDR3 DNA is TGCAGTGCTCAGCCGGGACAGACCTACGAGCAGTACTTC. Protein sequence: CSAQPGQTYEQYF.

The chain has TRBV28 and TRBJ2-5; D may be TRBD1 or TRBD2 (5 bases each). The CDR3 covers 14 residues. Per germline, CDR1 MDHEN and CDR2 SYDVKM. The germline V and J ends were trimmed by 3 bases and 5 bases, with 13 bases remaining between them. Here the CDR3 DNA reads TGTGCCAGCAGTTTCGGGGACGATGAGGAGACCCAGTACTTC. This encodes CASSFGDDEETQYF.

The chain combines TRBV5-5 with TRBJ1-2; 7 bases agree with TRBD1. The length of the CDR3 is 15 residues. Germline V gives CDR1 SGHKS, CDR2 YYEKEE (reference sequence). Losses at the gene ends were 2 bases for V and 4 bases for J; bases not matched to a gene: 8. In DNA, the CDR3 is TGTGCCAGCAGCTTTCTCGGCAGGGGGACCTATGGCTACACCTTC. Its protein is CASSFLGRGTYGYTF.

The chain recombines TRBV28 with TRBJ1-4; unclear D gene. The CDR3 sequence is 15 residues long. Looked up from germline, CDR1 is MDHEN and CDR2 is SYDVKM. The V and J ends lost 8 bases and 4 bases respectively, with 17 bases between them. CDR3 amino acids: CASGVGGAVNEKLFF. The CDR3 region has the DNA TGTGCCAGCGGGGTTGGAGGAGCGGTTAATGAAAAACTGTTTTTT. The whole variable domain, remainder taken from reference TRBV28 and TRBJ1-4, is DVKVTQSSRYLVKRTGEKVFLECVQDMDHENMFWYRQDPGLGLRLIYFSYDVKMKEKGDIPEGYSVSREKKERFSLILESASTNQTSMYLCASGVGGAVNEKLFFGSGTQLSVL.

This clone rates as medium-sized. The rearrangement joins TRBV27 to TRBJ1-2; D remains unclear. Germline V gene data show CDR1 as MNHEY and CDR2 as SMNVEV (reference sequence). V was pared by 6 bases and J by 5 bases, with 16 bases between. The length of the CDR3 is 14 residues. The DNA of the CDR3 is TGTGCCAGCAGCCGGCAGGCCCATAGGTATGGCTACACCTTC. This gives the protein CASSRQAHRYGYTF.

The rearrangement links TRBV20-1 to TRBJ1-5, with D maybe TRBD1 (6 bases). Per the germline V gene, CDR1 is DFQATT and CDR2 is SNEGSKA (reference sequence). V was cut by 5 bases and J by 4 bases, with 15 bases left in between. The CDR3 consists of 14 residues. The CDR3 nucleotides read TGCAGTGCTCCAGCAGGGGTTCCGAATCAGCCCCAGCATTTT. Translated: CSAPAGVPNQPQHF.

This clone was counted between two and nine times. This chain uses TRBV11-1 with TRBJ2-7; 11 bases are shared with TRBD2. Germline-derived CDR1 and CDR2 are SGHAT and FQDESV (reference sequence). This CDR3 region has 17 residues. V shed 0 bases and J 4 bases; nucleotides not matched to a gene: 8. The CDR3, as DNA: TGTGCCAGCAGCTTAGCTGTACTAGCGGGAGTGAGATACGAGCAGTACTTC. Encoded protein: CASSLAVLAGVRYEQYF.